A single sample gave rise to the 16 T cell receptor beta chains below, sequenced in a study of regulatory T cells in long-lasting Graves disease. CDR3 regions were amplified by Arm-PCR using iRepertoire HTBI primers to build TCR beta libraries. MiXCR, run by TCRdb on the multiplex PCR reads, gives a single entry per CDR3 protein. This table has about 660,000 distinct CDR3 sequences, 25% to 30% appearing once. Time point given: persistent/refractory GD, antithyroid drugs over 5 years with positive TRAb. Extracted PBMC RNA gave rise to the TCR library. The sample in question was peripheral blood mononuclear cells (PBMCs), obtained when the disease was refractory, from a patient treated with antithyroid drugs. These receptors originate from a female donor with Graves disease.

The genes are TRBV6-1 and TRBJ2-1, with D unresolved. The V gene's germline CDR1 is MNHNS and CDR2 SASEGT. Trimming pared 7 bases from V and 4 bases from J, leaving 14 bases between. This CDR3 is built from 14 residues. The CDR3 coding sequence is TGTGCCAGCACTCTTGAGGCAGTTTACAATGAGCAGTTCTTC. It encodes CASTLEAVYNEQFF.

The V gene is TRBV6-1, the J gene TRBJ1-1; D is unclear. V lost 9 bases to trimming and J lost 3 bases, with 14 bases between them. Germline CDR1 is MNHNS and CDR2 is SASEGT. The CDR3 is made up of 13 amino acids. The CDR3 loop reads CASSRRWYTEAFF. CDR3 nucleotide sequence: TGTGCCAGTTCGAGGCGGTGGTACACTGAAGCTTTCTTT.

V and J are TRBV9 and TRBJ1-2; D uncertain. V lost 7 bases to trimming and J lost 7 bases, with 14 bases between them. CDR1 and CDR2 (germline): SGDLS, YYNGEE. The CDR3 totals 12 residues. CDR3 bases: TGTGCCAGCTCCCGTGGTGCGGGTGGCTACACCTTC. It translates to CASSRGAGGYTF.

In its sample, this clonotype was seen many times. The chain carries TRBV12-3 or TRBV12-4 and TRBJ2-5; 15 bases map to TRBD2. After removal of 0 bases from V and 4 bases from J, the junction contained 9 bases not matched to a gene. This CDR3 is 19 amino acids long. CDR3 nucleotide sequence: TGTGCCAGCAGTTTAGCGCGAGGACTAGCGGGAGGGAAGGGAGAGACCCAGTACTTC. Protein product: CASSLARGLAGGKGETQYF.

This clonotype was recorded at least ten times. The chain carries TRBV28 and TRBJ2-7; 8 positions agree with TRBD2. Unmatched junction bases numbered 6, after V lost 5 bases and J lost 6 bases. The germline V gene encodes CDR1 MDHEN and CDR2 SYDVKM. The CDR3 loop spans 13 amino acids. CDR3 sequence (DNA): TGTGCCAGCAGTGGGTCCGGGAGGGTCGAGCAGTACTTC. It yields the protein CASSGSGRVEQYF.

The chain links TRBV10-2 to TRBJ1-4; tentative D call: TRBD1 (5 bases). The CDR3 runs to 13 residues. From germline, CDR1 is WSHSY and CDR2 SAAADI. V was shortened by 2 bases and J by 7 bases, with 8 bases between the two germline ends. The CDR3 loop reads CASSEIGAEKLFF. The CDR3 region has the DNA TGCGCCAGCAGTGAGATAGGGGCTGAAAAACTGTTTTTT.

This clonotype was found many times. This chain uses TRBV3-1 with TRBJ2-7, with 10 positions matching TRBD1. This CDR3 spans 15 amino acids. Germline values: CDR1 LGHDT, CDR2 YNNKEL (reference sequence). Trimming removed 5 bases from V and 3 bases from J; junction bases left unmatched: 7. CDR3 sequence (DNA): TGTGCCAGCAGCGGAGGGGACAGGGGAGACTACGAGCAGTACTTC. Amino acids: CASSGGDRGDYEQYF.

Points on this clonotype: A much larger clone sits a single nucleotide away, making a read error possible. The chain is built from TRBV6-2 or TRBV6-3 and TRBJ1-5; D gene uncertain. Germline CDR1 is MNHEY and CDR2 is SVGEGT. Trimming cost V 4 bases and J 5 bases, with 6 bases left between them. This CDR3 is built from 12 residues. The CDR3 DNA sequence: TGTGCCAGCAGTTCCCCGGATCAGCCCCAGCATTTT. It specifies CASSSPDQPQHF.

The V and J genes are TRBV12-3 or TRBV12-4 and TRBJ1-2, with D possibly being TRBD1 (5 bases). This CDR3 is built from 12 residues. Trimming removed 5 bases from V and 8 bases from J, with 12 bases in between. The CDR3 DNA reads TGTGCCAGCAGTAGCGTTGGGGACGGCTACACCTTC. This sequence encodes CASSSVGDGYTF.

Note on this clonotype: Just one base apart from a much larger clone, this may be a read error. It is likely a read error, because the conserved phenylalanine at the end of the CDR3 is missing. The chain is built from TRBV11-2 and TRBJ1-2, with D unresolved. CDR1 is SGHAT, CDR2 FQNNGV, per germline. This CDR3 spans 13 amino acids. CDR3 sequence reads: CASSLDAYYGYTL. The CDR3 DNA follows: TGTGCCAGCAGCCTAGACGCTTACTATGGCTACACCCTC.

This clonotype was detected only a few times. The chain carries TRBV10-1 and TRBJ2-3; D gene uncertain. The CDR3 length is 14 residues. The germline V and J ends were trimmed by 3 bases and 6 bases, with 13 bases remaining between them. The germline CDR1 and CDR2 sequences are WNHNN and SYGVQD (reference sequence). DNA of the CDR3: TGCGCCAGCAGTGAAGACGTCCTCAAGGATACGCAGTATTTT. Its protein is CASSEDVLKDTQYF.

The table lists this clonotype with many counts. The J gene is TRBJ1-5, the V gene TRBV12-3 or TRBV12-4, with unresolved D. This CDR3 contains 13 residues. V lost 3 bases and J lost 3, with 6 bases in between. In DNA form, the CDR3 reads TGTGCCAGCAGTTTGAACGTCAATCAGCCCCAGCATTTT. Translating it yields CASSLNVNQPQHF.

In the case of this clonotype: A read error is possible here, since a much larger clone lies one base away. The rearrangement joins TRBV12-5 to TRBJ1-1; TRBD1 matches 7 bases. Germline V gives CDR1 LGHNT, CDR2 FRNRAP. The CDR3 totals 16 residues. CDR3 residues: CASGLVIGTVNTVAFF. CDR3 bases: TGTGCTAGTGGTTTGGTAATTGGGACAGTGAACACTGTAGCTTTCTTT.

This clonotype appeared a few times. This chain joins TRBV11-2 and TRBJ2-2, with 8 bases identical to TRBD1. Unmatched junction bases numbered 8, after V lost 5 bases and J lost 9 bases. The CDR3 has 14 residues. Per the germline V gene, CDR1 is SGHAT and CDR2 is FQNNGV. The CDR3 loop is CASSPGQGDRELFF. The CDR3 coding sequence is TGTGCCAGCAGCCCCGGACAGGGAGATCGGGAGCTGTTTTTT.

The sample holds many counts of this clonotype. The CDR3 nucleotides are TGTGCCACCAGCAGACAGGGTCAAGAGACCCAGTACTTC. Residues: CATSRQGQETQYF. The chain has TRBV15 and TRBJ2-5, with TRBD1 as a possible D gene (5 bases). Germline V gives CDR1 LNHNV, CDR2 YYDKDF (reference sequence). The CDR3 sequence is 13 residues long. V was shortened by 2 bases and J by 2 bases, with 6 bases between the two germline ends.

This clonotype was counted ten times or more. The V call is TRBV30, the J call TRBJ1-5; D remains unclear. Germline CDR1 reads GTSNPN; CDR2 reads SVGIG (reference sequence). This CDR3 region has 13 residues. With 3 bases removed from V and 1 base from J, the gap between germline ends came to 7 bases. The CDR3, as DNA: TGTGCCTGGAGCGGGGAGAGCAATCAGCCCCAGCATTTT. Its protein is CAWSGESNQPQHF.